This T cell receptor beta chain was identified during a study of cytomegalovirus exposure and HLA in healthy donors. Across the study: The Caucasian-associated ancestry cluster contained approximately 81% of the approximately 390 genotyped donors.

Overall study findings and caveats: Most TCR sequences showed up rarely, but some public TCRs showed up in many donors. Investigators reported 164 TCR beta chains as tied to cytomegalovirus.

CDR3 length: 16 amino acids. Looked up from germline, CDR1 is SGHAT and CDR2 is FQNNGV. The germline V and J ends were trimmed by 0 bases and 7 bases, with 18 bases remaining between them. A note on this clone: Antigen specificity is unknown.

The PCR employed 60 Vbeta primers together with 13 Jbeta primers. Produced via immunoSEQ multiplex PCR; TCRdb's table is partial and in-frame only. The table shows some 130,000 clones, with about 82% occurring only once. Though nominally healthy at sampling, donors likely had unrecorded immune exposures. The rearrangement joins TRBV11-2 to TRBJ1-2; maybe TRBD1 (5 bases). The origin of this receptor is a man between 25 and 39 years old in good health. The source material was PBMCs. For the CDR3, the DNA is TGTGCCAGCAGCTTAGATCCCACAGGTCCCCGGGCTGGCTACACCTTC. Its translation is CASSLDPTGPRAGYTF.